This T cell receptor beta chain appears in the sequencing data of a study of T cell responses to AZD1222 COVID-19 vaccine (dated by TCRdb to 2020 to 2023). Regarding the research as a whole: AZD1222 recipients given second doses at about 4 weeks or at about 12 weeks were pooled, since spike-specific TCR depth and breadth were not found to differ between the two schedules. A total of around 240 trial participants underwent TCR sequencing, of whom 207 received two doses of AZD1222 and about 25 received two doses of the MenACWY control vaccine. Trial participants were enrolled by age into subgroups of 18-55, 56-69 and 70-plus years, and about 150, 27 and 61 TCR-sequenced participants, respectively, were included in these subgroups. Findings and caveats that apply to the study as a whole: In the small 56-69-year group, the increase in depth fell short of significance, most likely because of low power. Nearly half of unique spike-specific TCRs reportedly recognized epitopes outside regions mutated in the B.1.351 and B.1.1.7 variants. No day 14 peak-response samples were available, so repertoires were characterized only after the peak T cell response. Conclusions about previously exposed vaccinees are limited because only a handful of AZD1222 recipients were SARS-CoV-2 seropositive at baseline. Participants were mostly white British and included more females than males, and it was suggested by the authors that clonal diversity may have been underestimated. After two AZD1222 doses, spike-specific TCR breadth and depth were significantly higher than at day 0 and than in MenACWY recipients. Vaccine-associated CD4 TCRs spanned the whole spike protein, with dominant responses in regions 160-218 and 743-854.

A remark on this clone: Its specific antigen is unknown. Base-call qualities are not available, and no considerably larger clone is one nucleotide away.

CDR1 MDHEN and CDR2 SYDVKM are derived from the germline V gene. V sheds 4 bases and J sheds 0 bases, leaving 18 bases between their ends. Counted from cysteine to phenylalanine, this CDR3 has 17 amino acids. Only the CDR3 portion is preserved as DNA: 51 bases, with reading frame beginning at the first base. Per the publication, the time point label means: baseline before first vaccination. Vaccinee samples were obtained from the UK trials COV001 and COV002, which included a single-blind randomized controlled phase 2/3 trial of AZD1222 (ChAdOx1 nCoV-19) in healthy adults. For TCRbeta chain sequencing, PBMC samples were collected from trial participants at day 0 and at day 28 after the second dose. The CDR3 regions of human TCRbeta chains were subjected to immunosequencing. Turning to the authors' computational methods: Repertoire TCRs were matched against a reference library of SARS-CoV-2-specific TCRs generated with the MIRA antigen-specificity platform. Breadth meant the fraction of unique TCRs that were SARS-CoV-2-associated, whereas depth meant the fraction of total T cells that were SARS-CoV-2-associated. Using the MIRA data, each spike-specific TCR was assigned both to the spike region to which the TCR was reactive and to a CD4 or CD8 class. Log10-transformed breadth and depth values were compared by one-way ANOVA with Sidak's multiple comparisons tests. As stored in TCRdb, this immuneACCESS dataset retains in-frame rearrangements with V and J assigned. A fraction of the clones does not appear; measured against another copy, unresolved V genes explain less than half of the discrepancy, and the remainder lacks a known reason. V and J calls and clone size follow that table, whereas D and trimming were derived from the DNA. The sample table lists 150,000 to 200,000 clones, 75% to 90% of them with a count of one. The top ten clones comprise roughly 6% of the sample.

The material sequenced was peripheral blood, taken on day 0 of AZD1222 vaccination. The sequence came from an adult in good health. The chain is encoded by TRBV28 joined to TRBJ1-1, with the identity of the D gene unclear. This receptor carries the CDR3 CASSSLPFGVMNTEAFF. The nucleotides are TGTGCCAGCAGTTCTCTCCCCTTCGGGGTGATGAACACTGAAGCTTTCTTT.